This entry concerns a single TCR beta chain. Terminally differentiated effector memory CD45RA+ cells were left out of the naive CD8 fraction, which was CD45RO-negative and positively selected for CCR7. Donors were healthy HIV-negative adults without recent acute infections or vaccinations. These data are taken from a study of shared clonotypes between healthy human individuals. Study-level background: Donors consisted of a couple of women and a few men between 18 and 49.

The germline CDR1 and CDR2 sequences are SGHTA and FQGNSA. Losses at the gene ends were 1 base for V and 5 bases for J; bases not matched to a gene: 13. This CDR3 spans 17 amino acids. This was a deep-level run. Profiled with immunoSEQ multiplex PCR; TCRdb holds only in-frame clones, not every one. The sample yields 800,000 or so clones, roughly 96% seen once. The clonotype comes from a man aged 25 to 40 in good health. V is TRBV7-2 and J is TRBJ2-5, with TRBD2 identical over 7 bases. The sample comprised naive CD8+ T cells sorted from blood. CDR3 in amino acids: CASSLEGYREGAETQYF. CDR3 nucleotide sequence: TGTGCCAGCAGCTTAGAAGGTTATAGGGAGGGAGCGGAGACCCAGTACTTC.